This TCR beta chain is from a study of T cell repertoires in cytomegalovirus infection (dated by TCRdb to the late 2010s). A note on the overall study: Recently identified HLA-C-restricted CMV epitopes, whose presentation resists viral immunomodulation, were targeted by peptide stimulations together with well-studied HLA-B-restricted epitopes. Donor HLA type was relevant to the analysis, because carriage of CMV infection together with the matching HLA type was indicated by public TCR beta signatures. General conclusions and limits of the study: The ex vivo response was dominated by HLA-C-restricted CMV-specific TCR beta clonotypes, which also provided the single most frequent clonotype in two of eight donors. In both this cohort and an independent approximately 370-donor cohort, the cumulative frequency of public TCR beta family members distinguished carriers of CMV infection plus the relevant HLA type.

A word on this clonotype: Its antigen target is currently unknown. The input lacks base qualities; no much larger clone sits a single base away.

According to the germline V gene, CDR1 reads SGHTA and CDR2 reads FQGNSA. The CDR3 covers 12 residues, taking in both the cysteine and the phenylalanine. Of the read, only the CDR3 DNA is kept; its 36 bases are in frame from base 1. Deletion took 8 bases off V and 2 bases off J, with a span of 8 bases between the germline ends. Reads for this sample came from an Illumina HiSeq 1500. Through fastp at Q25 and MiXCR, TCRdb rebuilt clones from the public reads, retaining in-frame beta chains. For every CDR3 protein sequence, its rows merge into one entry that carries the most common genes and DNA. The sample contains 360,000 or so distinct CDR3 sequences, nearly 35% of them found a single time. The top ten hold about 13% of the sample. The treatment or condition label corresponds to: in vitro stimulation with specific CMV peptide epitopes to enrich CMV-specific T cells.

The sequence was obtained from a human donor in good health (CMV status not recorded). Some clones in this sample may be carry-over from other donors' samples. The material sequenced was cultured PBMCs, taken from culture after CMV antigen stimulation. The chain joins TRBV7-2 to TRBJ2-3; there is no confident call for the D gene. The DNA sequence is as follows: TGTGCCAGCCAGCCAGCCACAGATACGCAGTATTTT. Its protein is CASQPATDTQYF.